The clone carrying this T cell receptor beta chain was counted at least ten times. A single record per CDR3 protein comes from TCRdb applying MiXCR to the PCR reads. The repertoire holds over 100,000 distinct CDR3 sequences, 51% seen once, with around 12% in the top ten. This CDR3 contains 15 residues. Trimming took 5 bases from V and 2 from J, leaving 11 bases between them. Germline lookup yields CDR1 SGHRS and CDR2 YFSETQ. The data derive from a study of CDR3 diversity in severe acne. The specimen sequenced was blood. The receptor comes from a male donor with acne. The rearrangement uses TRBV5-1 and TRBJ2-6; D might be TRBD1 (6 bases). The CDR3 sequence: CASSENRAGANVLTF. The CDR3 DNA follows: TGCGCCAGCAGTGAGAACAGGGCTGGGGCCAACGTCCTGACTTTC.